This TCR beta chain was obtained from a study of T cell responses to AZD1222 COVID-19 vaccine. In the study overall: Second-dose schedules of about 4 or about 12 weeks were combined. Points from the study as a whole: Spike-spanning, vaccine-associated CD4 TCRs were dominant at 160-218 and 743-854. Within unmutated variant regions lay the reported targets of nearly half of spike-specific TCRs. Clonal diversity was possibly underestimated, and the donors were mostly white British, with more females.

Profiled with immunoSEQ multiplex PCR; TCRdb holds only in-frame clones, not every one. The data hold tens of thousands of clones, with roughly 89% observed a single time. The CDR3 consists of 12 residues. CDR1 is SGHNT, CDR2 YYREEE, per germline (reference sequence). Concerning this clone: Its matching antigen is unknown. The junction departs from germline at one end; a sequencing error may be responsible.

This chain links TRBV5-4 with TRBJ2-7; perhaps D is TRBD1 or TRBD2 (5 bases each). The TCR comes from an adult in good health. The sequenced sample was peripheral blood, obtained on day 0 of AZD1222 vaccination. CDR3 DNA sequence: TGTGCCAGCCGAGGGGTCTCCTACGAGCAGTGCTTC. Its translation is CASRGVSYEQCF.